The clone carrying this T cell receptor beta chain was seen a few times. Antigen specificity is unknown. What was sequenced were expressed TCRB transcripts, since all of the isolated RNA had been reverse transcribed. Produced via immunoSEQ multiplex PCR; TCRdb's table is partial and in-frame only. The table records about 230,000 clones, about 10% of them present only once. The entry originates in a study of beta chain features in type 1 diabetes. On the study more broadly: Across the samples, about 100 million sorted cells were examined in total. Study-level results: There was a possibility that cDNA sequencing over-represented cells with high TCR expression.

Germline V gives CDR1 SGHVS, CDR2 FNYEAQ. There are 13 residues in the CDR3. Trimming took 8 bases from V and 1 from J, leaving 10 bases between them. The sequenced sample was naive CD4+ T cells from blood. The receptor comes from a woman under 30 in good health. This chain connects TRBV7-6 to TRBJ2-3; maybe TRBD2 (5 bases). CDR3 sequence: CASGRSGTDTQYF. The CDR3 coding sequence is TGTGCCAGCGGGAGATCCGGCACAGATACGCAGTATTTT. The whole variable domain, remainder taken from reference TRBV7-6 and TRBJ2-3, is GAGVSQSPRYKVTKRGQDVALRCDPISGHVSLYWYRQALGQGPEFLTYFNYEAQQDKSGLPNDRFSAERPEGSISTLTIQRTEQRDSAMYRCASGRSGTDTQYFGPGTRLTVL.